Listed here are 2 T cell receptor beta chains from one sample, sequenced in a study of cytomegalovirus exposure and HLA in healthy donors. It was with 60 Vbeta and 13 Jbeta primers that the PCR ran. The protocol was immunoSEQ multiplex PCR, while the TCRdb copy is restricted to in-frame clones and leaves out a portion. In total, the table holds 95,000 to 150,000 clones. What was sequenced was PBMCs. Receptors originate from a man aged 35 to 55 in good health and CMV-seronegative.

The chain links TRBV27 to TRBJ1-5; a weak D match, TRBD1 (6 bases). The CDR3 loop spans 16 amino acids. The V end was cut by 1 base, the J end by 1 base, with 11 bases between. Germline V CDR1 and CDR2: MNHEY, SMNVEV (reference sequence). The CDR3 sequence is CASSLYARGSNQPQHF. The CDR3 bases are TGTGCCAGCAGTTTATACGCCAGGGGAAGCAATCAGCCCCAGCATTTT.

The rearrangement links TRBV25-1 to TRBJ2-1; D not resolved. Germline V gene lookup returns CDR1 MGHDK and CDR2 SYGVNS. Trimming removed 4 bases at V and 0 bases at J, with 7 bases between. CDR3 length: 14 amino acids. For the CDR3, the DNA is TGTGCCAGCAGTGTTCCGAGCTCCTACAATGAGCAGTTCTTC. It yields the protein CASSVPSSYNEQFF.